This T cell receptor (beta chain) is from a study of Ad26.COV2.S vaccination and SARS-CoV-2 variants. The overall study: The authors gave Ad26.COV2.S intramuscularly, either once or twice 56 days apart. Study outcomes and limitations: Possible underestimation of total T cell responses by the TCR breadth and depth analyses was noted. Reported findings describe substantial breadth in spike-specific CD8+ and CD4+ T cell responses following vaccination.

Sequencing was performed with immunoSEQ multiplex PCR; in TCRdb, only in-frame clones are kept and a portion is missing. Among around 300,000 clones listed, about nine tenths were seen once. On this clone itself: Its antigen remains unknown.

J was trimmed by 0 bases and V by 5 bases; bases with no gene match: 9. Germline CDR1 is SGHTA and CDR2 is FQGTGA. The CDR3 extends over 17 amino acids. Stated treatment: approximately 18 received Ad26.COV2.S at low or high dose, single or two shots; five or six received placebo; per-sample allocation not given. Day 63 following the first vaccine or placebo injection was when the samples were taken. The individual, an adult aged 18-55 years, was a donor in Boston. The sample consisted of peripheral blood, taken in a trial of Ad26.COV2.S vaccine versus placebo. This clonotype was sampled from a person between 18 and 65 years old who received the Ad26.COV2.S COVID-19 vaccine or a placebo. The chain uses TRBV7-3 and TRBJ2-7; TRBD1 matches 11 bases. The CDR3 DNA sequence: TGTGCCAGCAGCCCCGGGACAGGGGGTCCCCACTCCTACGAGCAGTACTTC. Its translation is CASSPGTGGPHSYEQYF.